Listed below are T cell receptor beta chains from one sample, sequenced in a study of regulatory T cells in long-lasting Graves disease. MiXCR was run by TCRdb on the multiplex PCR reads, yielding one entry per CDR3 protein. The data show about 500,000 distinct CDR3 sequences, about a sixth seen once. These data were likewise used in another study, on T cells in Graves' hyperthyroidism and ophthalmopathy.

The material sequenced was peripheral blood mononuclear cells (PBMCs), taken at new diagnosis, from a patient treated with antithyroid drugs. These receptors were collected from a man in his forties with Graves disease. The CDR3 runs from the conserved cysteine through the conserved F or W. A D gene is named only where the DNA matches it firmly. Some rows mark clone size as missing; the rest say once, few, many or name a class of expanded clone.

>TRBV20-1|many|TRBD2|TRBJ2-3
CSARDRPERGRGDTQYF
TGCAGTGCTAGAGATCGCCCGGAGCGGGGGAGGGGAGATACGCAGTATTTT
>TRBV18|-|-|TRBJ2-7
CASSPPFAGRDEQYF
TGTGCCAGCTCACCGCCCTTTGCGGGAAGAGACGAGCAGTACTTC
>TRBV27|-|-|TRBJ2-2
CASSSYRGGELFF
TGTGCCAGCAGTTCCTATCGGGGCGGGGAGCTGTTTTTT
>TRBV5-1|many|TRBD2|TRBJ2-1
CASSGASGVSYNEQFF
TGCGCCAGCAGTGGGGCTAGCGGGGTCTCCTACAATGAGCAGTTCTTC
>TRBV12-5|many|-|TRBJ2-7
CATSRLYEQYF
TGTGCTACTTCGAGACTATACGAGCAGTACTTC
>TRBV5-5|few|TRBD1|TRBJ2-6
CASSFRQGASGANVLTF
TGTGCCAGCAGCTTTCGACAGGGGGCCTCTGGGGCCAACGTCCTGACTTTC
>TRBV30|many|TRBD1|TRBJ2-7
CAWTKQGTLYEQYF
TGTGCCTGGACTAAACAGGGGACCCTTTACGAGCAGTACTTC
>TRBV7-9|-|TRBD2|TRBJ2-1
CASSGSKSGSSYNEQFF
TGTGCCAGCAGCGGCAGCAAGAGCGGGAGCTCCTACAATGAGCAGTTCTTC
>TRBV27|-|-|TRBJ1-1
CASSFTRLNTEAFF
TGTGCCAGCAGTTTCACCCGACTGAACACTGAAGCTTTCTTT
>TRBV20-1|-|-|TRBJ1-2
CSARGAINYGYTF
TGCAGTGCTAGAGGCGCTATAAACTATGGCTACACCTTC
>TRBV28|many|TRBD1|TRBJ1-6
CASSFGTGGSPLHF
TGTGCCAGCAGTTTTGGGACAGGGGGATCACCCCTCCACTTT
>TRBV3-1|many|TRBD2|TRBJ2-7
CASSQTSGSPYEQYF
TGTGCCAGCAGCCAGACTAGCGGGAGCCCCTACGAGCAGTACTTC
>TRBV7-6|many|TRBD2|TRBJ2-7
CASSLGSGTSGRLREQYF
TGTGCCAGCAGCTTAGGATCCGGGACTAGCGGGAGACTCCGCGAGCAGTACTTC
>TRBV5-1|many|-|TRBJ1-4
CASSSGDRVNEKLFF
TGCGCCAGCAGCTCTGGAGACAGAGTAAATGAAAAACTGTTTTTT
>TRBV5-5|-|TRBD2|TRBJ2-2
CASSQRASAAGGPLGTGELFF
TGTGCCAGCAGCCAAAGAGCTAGCGCCGCGGGAGGGCCTTTGGGGACCGGGGAGCTGTTTTTT
>TRBV28|many|-|TRBJ2-2
CASSLRQNTGELFF
TGTGCCAGCAGTCTCAGACAGAACACCGGGGAGCTGTTTTTT
>TRBV9|-|TRBD2|TRBJ2-7
CASSVGTSGNEQYF
TGTGCCAGCAGCGTGGGGACTAGCGGGAACGAGCAGTACTTC
>TRBV28|many|-|TRBJ1-5
CAGRRGGLNQPQHF
TGTGCCGGACGGCGTGGCGGATTAAATCAGCCCCAGCATTTT
>TRBV6-1|-|-|TRBJ2-2
CAIPGVPGELFF
TGTGCCATCCCTGGGGTCCCCGGGGAGCTGTTTTTT
>TRBV12-3/TRBV12-4|many|TRBD2|TRBJ2-3
CASSPTSGGGTDTQYF
TGTGCCAGCAGCCCTACTAGCGGAGGGGGGACAGATACGCAGTATTTT
>TRBV28|many|-|TRBJ2-4
CASSLGGAKNIQYF
TGTGCCAGCAGTCTCGGGGGCGCCAAAAACATTCAGTACTTC
>TRBV6-9|-|-|TRBJ2-2
CASSYPGRTQNTGELFF
TGTGCCAGCAGTTACCCGGGCAGGACACAGAACACCGGGGAGCTGTTTTTT
>TRBV27|-|TRBD2|TRBJ2-1
CANSLSSGLGLFF
TGTGCCAACAGTTTATCCTCGGGACTAGGCCTGTTCTTC
>TRBV28|many|-|TRBJ2-1
CASRPGYNEQFF
TGTGCCAGCAGACCTGGTTACAATGAGCAGTTCTTC
>TRBV19|-|-|TRBJ1-1
CASSPKQGTTEAFF
TGTGCCAGTAGCCCAAAACAGGGAACAACTGAAGCTTTCTTT
>TRBV6-2/TRBV6-3|many|TRBD2|TRBJ2-7
CAGSALAGGTYEQYF
TGTGCCGGCAGTGCCCTAGCGGGAGGGACCTACGAGCAGTACTTC
>TRBV12-3/TRBV12-4|many|-|TRBJ2-7
CASSLSMGEQYF
TGTGCCAGCAGCCTCTCGATGGGCGAGCAGTACTTC